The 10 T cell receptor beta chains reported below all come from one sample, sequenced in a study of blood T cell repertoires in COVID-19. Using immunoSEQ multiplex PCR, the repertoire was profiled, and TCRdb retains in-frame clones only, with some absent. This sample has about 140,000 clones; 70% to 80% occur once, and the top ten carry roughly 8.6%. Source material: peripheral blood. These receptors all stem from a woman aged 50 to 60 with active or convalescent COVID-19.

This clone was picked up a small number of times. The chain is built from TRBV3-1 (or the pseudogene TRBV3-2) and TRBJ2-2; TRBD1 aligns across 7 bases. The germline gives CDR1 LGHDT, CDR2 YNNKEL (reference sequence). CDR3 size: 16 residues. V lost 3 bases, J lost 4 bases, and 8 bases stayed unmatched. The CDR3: CASSHPDRWTTGELFF. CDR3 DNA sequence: TGTGCCAGCAGCCACCCGGACAGGTGGACCACCGGGGAGCTGTTTTTT.

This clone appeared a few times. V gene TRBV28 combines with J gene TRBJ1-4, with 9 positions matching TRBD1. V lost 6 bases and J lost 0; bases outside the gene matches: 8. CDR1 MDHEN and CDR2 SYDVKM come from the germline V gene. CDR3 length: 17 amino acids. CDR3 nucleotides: TGTGCCAGCAGGAACCGGGACAGGGTTGCAACTAATGAAAAACTGTTTTTT. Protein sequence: CASRNRDRVATNEKLFF. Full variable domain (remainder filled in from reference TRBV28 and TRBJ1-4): DVKVTQSSRYLVKRTGEKVFLECVQDMDHENMFWYRQDPGLGLRLIYFSYDVKMKEKGDIPEGYSVSREKKERFSLILESASTNQTSMYLCASRNRDRVATNEKLFFGSGTQLSVL.

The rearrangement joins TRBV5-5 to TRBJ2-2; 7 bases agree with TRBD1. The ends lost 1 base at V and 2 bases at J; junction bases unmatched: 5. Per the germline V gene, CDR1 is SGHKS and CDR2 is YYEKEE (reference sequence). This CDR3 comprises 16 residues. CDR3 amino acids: CASSLFVGGNTGELFF. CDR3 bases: TGTGCCAGCAGCTTGTTCGTAGGGGGCAACACCGGGGAGCTGTTTTTT.

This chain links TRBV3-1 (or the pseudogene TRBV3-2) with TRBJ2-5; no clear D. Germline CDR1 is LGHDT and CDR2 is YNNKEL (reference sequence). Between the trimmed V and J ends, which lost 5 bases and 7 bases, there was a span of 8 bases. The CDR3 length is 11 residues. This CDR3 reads CASSSEATQYF. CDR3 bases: TGTGCCAGCAGCTCCGAGGCGACCCAGTACTTC.

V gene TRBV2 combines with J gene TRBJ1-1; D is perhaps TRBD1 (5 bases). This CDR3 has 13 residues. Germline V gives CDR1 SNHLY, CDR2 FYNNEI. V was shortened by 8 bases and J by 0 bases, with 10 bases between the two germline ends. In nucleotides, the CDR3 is TGTGCCAGCTTGCAGGGTTTGAACACTGAAGCTTTCTTT. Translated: CASLQGLNTEAFF.

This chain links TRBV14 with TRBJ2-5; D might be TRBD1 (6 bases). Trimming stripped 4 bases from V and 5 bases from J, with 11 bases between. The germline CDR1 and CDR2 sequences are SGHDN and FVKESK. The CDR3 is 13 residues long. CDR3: CASSPQGRETQYF. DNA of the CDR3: TGTGCCAGCAGCCCACAGGGTCGGGAGACCCAGTACTTC.

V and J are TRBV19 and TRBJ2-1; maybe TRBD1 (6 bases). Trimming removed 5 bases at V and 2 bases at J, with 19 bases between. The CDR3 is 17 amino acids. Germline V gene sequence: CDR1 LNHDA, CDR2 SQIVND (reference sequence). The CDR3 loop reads CASSASPGHQTYNEQFF. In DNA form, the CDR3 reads TGTGCCAGTAGTGCTTCCCCGGGACACCAAACCTACAATGAGCAGTTCTTC. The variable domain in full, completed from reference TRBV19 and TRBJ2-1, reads DGGITQSPKYLFRKEGQNVTLSCEQNLNHDAMYWYRQDPGQGLRLIYYSQIVNDFQKGDIAEGYSVSREKKESFPLTVTSAQKNPTAFYLCASSASPGHQTYNEQFFGPGTRLTVL.

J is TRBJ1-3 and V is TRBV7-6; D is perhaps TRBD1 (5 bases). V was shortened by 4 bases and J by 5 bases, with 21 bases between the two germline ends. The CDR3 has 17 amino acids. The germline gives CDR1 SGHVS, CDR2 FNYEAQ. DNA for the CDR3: TGTGCCAGCAGCTCCAGGGCGGGGCCCTATTTAAGAAACACCATATATTTT. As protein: CASSSRAGPYLRNTIYF. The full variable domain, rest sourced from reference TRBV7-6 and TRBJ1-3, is GAGVSQSPRYKVTKRGQDVALRCDPISGHVSLYWYRQALGQGPEFLTYFNYEAQQDKSGLPNDRFSAERPEGSISTLTIQRTEQRDSAMYRCASSSRAGPYLRNTIYFGEGSWLTVV.

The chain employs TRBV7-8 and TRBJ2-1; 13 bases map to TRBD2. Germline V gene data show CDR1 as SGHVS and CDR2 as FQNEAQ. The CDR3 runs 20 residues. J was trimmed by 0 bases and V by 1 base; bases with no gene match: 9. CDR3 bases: TGTGCCAGCAGCTTAGGATGGACTAGCGGGAGTGGTCTCTCCTACAATGAGCAGTTCTTC. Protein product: CASSLGWTSGSGLSYNEQFF. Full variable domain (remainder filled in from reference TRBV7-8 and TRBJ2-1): GAGVSQSPRYKVAKRGQDVALRCDPISGHVSLFWYQQALGQGPEFLTYFQNEAQLDKSGLPSDRFFAERPEGSVSTLKIQRTQQEDSAVYLCASSLGWTSGSGLSYNEQFFGPGTRLTVL.

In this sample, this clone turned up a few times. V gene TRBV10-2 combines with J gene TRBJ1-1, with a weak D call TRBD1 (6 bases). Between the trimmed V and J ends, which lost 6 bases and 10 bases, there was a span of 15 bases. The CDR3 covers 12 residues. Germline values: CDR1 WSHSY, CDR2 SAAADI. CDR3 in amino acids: CASRVNREAAFF. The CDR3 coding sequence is TGCGCCAGCAGAGTAAACAGGGAAGCAGCTTTCTTT.